This is a list of T cell receptor beta chains from one sample in a study of T cell repertoires in cytomegalovirus infection. What these receptors recognize is not known. TCRdb used MiXCR to reprocess the reads, holding one entry per CDR3 protein. Here the sample spans fewer than 950,000 distinct CDR3 sequences, 32% being singletons. This sample comprised cultured CD8+ T cells from PBMCs, obtained from culture after CMV antigen stimulation. The receptors come from a human donor in good health (CMV status not recorded). Some clones in this sample may be carry-over from other donors' samples. Each CDR3 is given with its conserved first and last residue. D genes are given only for firm matches. Only part of the rows carry a size: once, few, many, or a class if the clone is expanded.

TRBV2,TRBJ2-7,few,TRBD1,CASSEPGTGREQYF,TGTGCCAGCAGTGAACCCGGGACAGGACGCGAGCAGTACTTC
TRBV5-1,TRBJ2-7,.,.,CASSLNPQTYEQYF,TGCGCCAGCAGCTTGAATCCTCAAACCTACGAGCAGTACTTC
TRBV9,TRBJ1-1,.,.,CASSEYGRSMNTEAFF,TGTGCCAGCAGCGAGTACGGTCGATCGATGAACACTGAAGCTTTCTTT
TRBV7-9,TRBJ1-6,many,TRBD1,CASITTRDSNSPLHF,TGTGCCAGCATCACGACCCGGGACAGCAATTCACCCCTCCACTTT
TRBV6-8,TRBJ2-1,once,TRBD1,CASSYEWAPPGQGYNEQFF,TGTGCCAGCAGTTACGAATGGGCCCCCCCGGGACAGGGCTACAATGAGCAGTTCTTC
TRBV10-1,TRBJ2-7,many,.,CASSDSSYEQYF,TGTGCCAGCTCGGACAGTTCCTACGAGCAGTACTTC
TRBV19,TRBJ2-7,.,.,CASSIGAGPYEQYF,TGTGCCAGTAGTATCGGGGCCGGGCCCTACGAGCAGTACTTC
TRBV11-2,TRBJ1-2,.,.,CASSSKDGNYGYTF,TGTGCCAGCAGCTCCAAGGACGGAAACTATGGCTACACCTTC
TRBV5-1,TRBJ1-1,few,.,CASRRTGTEAFF,TGCGCCAGCAGGCGGACGGGGACTGAAGCTTTCTTT
TRBV14,TRBJ2-5,few,.,CASSRSTAPGTQYF,TGTGCCAGCAGCCGATCGACAGCCCCAGGGACCCAGTACTTC
TRBV29-1,TRBJ2-1,.,.,CSVEGEESSYNEQFF,TGCAGCGTTGAAGGGGAGGAGAGCTCCTACAATGAGCAGTTCTTC
TRBV6-2/TRBV6-3,TRBJ2-5,few,TRBD1,CASNPNPGQAAQETQYF,TGTGCCAGCAATCCAAACCCTGGACAGGCAGCCCAAGAGACCCAGTACTTC
TRBV20-1,TRBJ2-7,.,TRBD1,CSARTPGQSSYEQYF,TGCAGTGCTAGAACTCCGGGACAGAGCTCCTACGAGCAGTACTTC
TRBV6-1,TRBJ2-4,few,TRBD1,CASSEAPGTAYRESKNIQYF,TGTGCCAGCAGTGAAGCGCCCGGGACAGCCTACAGGGAATCCAAAAACATTCAGTACTTC
TRBV11-1,TRBJ2-2,.,TRBD2,CASSLGRGGGTGELFF,TGTGCCAGCAGCTTGGGTCGGGGCGGGGGAACCGGGGAGCTGTTTTTT
TRBV6-5,TRBJ2-1,.,.,CASSYSDSSYNEQFF,TGTGCCAGCAGTTACTCGGACAGCTCCTACAATGAGCAGTTCTTC
TRBV7-2,TRBJ1-2,many,.,CASSLVPQETAGNYGYTF,TGTGCCAGCAGCTTAGTCCCCCAGGAGACGGCAGGAAACTATGGCTACACCTTC
TRBV7-8,TRBJ2-5,few,TRBD2,CASSLMTSGVYQTQYF,TGTGCCAGCAGCTTGATGACTAGCGGGGTCTACCAGACCCAGTACTTC
TRBV6-5,TRBJ1-5,once,.,CASSPRANSNQPQHF,TGTGCCAGCAGTCCACGGGCCAATAGCAATCAGCCCCAGCATTTT
TRBV28,TRBJ2-3,.,.,CASSPFAGSTDTQYF,TGTGCCAGCAGTCCTTTTGCGGGGAGCACAGATACGCAGTATTTT
TRBV24-1,TRBJ2-5,many,.,CATSTGPPRETQYF,TGTGCCACCAGTACCGGGCCCCCCCGAGAGACCCAGTACTTC
TRBV7-9,TRBJ2-2,.,.,CASSFEVLWIGELFF,TGTGCCAGCAGCTTTGAGGTTCTATGGATCGGGGAGCTGTTTTTT
TRBV25-1,TRBJ1-2,.,.,CASSAAHGYTF,TGTGCCAGCAGTGCGGCTCATGGCTACACCTTC
TRBV7-9,TRBJ1-2,few,.,CASRKDSQGSGYTF,TGTGCCAGCAGAAAAGACAGTCAAGGTAGTGGCTACACCTTC
TRBV27,TRBJ1-6,few,.,CASSLKVASPLHF,TGTGCCAGCAGTTTAAAAGTCGCCTCACCCCTCCACTTT
TRBV27,TRBJ1-2,.,TRBD1,CASSSGTDNYGYTF,TGTGCCAGCAGTTCAGGGACAGATAACTATGGCTACACCTTC
TRBV20-1,TRBJ2-2,.,TRBD2,CSARDRRLAGGRHTGELFF,TGCAGTGCTAGAGATCGGCGACTAGCGGGGGGGCGGCACACCGGGGAGCTGTTTTTT
TRBV6-2/TRBV6-3,TRBJ2-1,.,TRBD2,CASKTSGEFSYNEQFF,TGTGCCAGCAAGACTAGCGGGGAATTCTCCTACAATGAGCAGTTCTTC
TRBV12-3/TRBV12-4,TRBJ1-5,once,.,CASSPRDPPNQPQHF,TGTGCCAGCAGTCCCCGGGACCCACCCAATCAGCCCCAGCATTTT